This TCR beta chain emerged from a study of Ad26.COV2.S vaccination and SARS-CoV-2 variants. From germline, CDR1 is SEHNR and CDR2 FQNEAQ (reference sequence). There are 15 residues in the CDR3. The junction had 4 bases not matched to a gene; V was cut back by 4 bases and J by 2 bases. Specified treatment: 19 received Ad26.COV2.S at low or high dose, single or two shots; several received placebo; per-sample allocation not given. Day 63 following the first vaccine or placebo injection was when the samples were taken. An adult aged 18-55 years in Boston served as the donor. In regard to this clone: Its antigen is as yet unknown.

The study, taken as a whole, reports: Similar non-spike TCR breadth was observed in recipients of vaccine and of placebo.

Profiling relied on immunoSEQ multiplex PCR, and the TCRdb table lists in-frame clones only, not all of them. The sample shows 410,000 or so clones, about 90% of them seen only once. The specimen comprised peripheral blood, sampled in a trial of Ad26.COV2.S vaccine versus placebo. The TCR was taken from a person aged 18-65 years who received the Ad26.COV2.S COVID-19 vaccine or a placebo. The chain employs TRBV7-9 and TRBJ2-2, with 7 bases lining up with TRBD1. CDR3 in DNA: TGTGCCAGCAGCTACCGACAGGGTAACACCGGGGAGCTGTTTTTT. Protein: CASSYRQGNTGELFF.